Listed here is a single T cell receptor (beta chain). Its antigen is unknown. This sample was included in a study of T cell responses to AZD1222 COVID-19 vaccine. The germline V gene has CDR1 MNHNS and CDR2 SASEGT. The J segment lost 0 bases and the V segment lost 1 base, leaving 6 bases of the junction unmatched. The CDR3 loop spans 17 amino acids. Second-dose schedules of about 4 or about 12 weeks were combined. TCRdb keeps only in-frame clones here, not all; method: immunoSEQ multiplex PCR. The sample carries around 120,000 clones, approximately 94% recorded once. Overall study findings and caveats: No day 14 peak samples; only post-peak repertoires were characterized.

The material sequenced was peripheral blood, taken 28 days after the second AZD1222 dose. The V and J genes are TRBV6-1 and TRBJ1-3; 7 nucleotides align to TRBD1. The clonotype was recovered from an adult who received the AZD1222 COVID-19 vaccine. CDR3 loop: CASSEGQGTTSGNTIYF. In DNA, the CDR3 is TGTGCCAGCAGTGAAGGACAGGGTACGACCTCTGGAAACACCATATATTTT.